This is a list of T cell receptor beta chains from one sample in a study of blood T cells in healthy people across ages. TCRdb reprocessed the 5' RACE reads via MiXCR and lists one record per CDR3 protein. The data show more than 700,000 distinct CDR3 sequences, approximately 53% seen once. Material for sequencing was blood. The receptors derive from a man at least 80 years old in good health. Both conserved end residues are trimmed from each CDR3. The order of the fields is V gene, clone size, CDR3 protein. The size field is filled for only some rows; it gives once, few, many or a size class.

>TRBV10-3|.
AITLAGEQF
>TRBV25-1|.
ASSPGGLQGYEQY
>TRBV18|.
ASSSETGANQPQH
>TRBV5-1|.
ASIVGPANTGELF
>TRBV6-2/TRBV6-3|few
AAGAGGEQY
>TRBV5-5|.
ASSPDGWVQPQH
>TRBV7-9|.
ASSPRGPPHYGYT
>TRBV20-1|many
SARAGADSPLH
>TRBV29-1|.
SVESPDRGRGQF
>TRBV12-3/TRBV12-4|.
ASSTSGLLYNEQF
>TRBV29-1|.
SVDLHPGCT
>TRBV14|.
ASNAGDFYNEQF
>TRBV6-1|.
AGGPFQGSNTEAF
>TRBV14|.
ASSQENRPSYEQY
>TRBV11-2|few
ASSPQPGPLPGAF